In its sample, the clone carrying this T cell receptor (beta chain) was seen a few times. The PCR contained 60 Vbeta and 13 Jbeta primers. Clones were read by immunoSEQ multiplex PCR, and TCRdb kept only the in-frame ones, dropping some. The sample records 110,000 or so clones, roughly 80% being singletons. This sample was included in a study of cytomegalovirus exposure and HLA in healthy donors. This CDR3 has 15 amino acids. The V and J ends lost 2 bases and 0 bases, in that order; junction bases with no gene match: 7. The germline gives CDR1 GTSNPN, CDR2 SVGIG (reference sequence). The chain recombines TRBV30 with TRBJ2-7; 7 bases are a match to TRBD1. The origin of this receptor is a woman younger than 30 in good health and CMV-seronegative. The sample consisted of PBMCs. The CDR3 bases are TGTGCCTGGAGTAAGGGGGACAGACCCTCCTACGAGCAGTACTTC. The encoded protein is CAWSKGDRPSYEQYF.